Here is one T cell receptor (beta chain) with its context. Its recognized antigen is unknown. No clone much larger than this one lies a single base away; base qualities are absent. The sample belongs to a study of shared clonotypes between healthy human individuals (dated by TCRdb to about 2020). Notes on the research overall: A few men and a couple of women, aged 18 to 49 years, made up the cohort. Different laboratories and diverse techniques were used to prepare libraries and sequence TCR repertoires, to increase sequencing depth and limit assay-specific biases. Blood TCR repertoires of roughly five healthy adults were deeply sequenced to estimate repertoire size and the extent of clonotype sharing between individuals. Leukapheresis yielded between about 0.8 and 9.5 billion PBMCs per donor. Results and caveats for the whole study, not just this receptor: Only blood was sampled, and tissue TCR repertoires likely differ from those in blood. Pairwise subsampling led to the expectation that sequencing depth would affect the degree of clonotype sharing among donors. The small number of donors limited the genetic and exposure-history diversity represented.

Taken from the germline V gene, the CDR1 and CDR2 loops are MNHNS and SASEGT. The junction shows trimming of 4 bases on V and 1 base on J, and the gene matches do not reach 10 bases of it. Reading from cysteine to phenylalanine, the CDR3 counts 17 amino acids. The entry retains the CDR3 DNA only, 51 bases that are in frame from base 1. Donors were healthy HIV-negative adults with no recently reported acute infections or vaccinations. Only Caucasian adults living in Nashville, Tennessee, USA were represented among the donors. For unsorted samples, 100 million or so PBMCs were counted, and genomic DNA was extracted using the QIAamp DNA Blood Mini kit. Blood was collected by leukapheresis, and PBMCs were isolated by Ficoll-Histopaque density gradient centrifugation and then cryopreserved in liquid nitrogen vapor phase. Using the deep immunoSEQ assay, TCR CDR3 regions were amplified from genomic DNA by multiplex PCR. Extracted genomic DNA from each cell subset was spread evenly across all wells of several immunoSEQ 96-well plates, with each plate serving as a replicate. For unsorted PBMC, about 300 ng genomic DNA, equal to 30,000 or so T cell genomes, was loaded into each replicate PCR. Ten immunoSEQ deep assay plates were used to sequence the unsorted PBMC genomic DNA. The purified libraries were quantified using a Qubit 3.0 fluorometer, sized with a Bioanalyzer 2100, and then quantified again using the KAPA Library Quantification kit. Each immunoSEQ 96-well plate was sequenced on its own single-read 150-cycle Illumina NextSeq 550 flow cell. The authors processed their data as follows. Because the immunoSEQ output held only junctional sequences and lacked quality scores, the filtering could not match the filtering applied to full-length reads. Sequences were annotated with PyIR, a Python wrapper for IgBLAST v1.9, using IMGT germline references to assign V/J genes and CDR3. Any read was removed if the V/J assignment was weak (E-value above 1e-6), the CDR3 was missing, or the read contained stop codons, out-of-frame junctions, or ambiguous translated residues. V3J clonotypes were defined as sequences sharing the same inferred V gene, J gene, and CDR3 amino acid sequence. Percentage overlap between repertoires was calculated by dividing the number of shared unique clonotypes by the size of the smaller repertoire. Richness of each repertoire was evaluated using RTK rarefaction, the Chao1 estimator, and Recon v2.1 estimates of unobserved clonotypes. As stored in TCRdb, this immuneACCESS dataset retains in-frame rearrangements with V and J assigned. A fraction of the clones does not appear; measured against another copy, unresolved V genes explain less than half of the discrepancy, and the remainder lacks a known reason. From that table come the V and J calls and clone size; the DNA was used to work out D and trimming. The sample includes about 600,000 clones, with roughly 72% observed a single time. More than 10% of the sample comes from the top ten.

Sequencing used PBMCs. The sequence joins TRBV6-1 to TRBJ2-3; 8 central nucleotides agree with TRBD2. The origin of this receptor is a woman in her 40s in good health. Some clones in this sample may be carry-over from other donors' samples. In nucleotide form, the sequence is TGTGCCAGCAGTGGAATTCTAACAGCGGGAGGCACAGATACGCAGTATTTT. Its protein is CASSGILTAGGTDTQYF.